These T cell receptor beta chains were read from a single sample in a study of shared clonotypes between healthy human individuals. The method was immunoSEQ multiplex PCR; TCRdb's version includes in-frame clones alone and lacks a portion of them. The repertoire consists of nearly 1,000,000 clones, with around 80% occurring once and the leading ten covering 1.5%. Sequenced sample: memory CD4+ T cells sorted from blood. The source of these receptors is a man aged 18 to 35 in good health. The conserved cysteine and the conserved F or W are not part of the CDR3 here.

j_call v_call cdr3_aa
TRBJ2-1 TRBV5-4 ASSDPSSYNEQF
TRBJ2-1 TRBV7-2 ASSFFNYNEQF
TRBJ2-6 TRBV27 ASSFRGMSGANVLT
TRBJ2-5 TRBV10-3 ATHGQDGREETQY
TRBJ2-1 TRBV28 ASSLTFEQF
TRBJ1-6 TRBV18 ASSPDRSSYNSPLH
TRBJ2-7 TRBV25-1 ASANTGTGGEQY
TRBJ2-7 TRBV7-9 ASSLLSGSEQY
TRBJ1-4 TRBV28 ASSFRGATNEKLF
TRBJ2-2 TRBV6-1 ASRALDRSAGELF
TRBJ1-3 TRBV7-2 ASSLGALSSGNTIY
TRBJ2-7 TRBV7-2 ASSILIIAGVHEQY
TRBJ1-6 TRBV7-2 ASSQGQNSPLH
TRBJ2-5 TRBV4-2 ASSQEGGGARETQY
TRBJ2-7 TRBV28 ASSRAPSTLGEQY
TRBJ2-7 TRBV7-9 ASSPSGPYEQY
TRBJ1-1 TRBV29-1 SAQRAVQNTEAF
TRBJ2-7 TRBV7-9 ASSYQGGYEQY
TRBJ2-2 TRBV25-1 ASRRQGSTGELF
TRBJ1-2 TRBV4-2 ASSPVDRAYGYT
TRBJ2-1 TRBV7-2 ASSLGRESVEQF
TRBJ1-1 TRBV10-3 AIRAGDTNTEAF
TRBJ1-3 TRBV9 ASSVSGGNGNTIY
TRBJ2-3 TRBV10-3 AITRTSTDTQY
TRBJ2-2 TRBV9 ASFPTGPGGELF
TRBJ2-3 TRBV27 ASSLSGRGARTDTQY
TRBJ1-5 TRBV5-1 ASSLEGGNQPQH
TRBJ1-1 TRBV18 ASSSNRGGTEAF
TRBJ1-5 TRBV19 ASSSDTYSNQPQH
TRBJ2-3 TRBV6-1 ASSEHKLSTDTQY
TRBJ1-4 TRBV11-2 ASSFLGPDGLF
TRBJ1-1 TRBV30 AWRTGTRKPGTEAF
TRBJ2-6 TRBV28 ASSPEGSGANVLT
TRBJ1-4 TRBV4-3 ASSQDLAGVEKLF
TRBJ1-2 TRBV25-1 ASSEYTDRYGYT
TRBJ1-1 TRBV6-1 ASSEGSTLRNTEAF
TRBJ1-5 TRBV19 ASSKGSGEYQPQH
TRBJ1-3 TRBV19 ASRDNADTIY
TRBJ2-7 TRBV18 ASSWGQGEEQY
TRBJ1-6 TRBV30 AWSVGTGGGRDSPLH
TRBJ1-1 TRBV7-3 ASSSNTNTEAF
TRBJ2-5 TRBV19 ASSIQGQETQY
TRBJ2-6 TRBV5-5 ASSFQGDPGANVLT
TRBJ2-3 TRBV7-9 ASSSAPGRGQY
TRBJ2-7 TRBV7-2 ASSLYRGPYEQY
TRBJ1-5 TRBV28 ASGFIGQGSNQPQH
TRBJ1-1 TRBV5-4 ASSIVGRKNTEAF
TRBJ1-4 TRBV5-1 ASSLVRGTNEKLF
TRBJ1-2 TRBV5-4 ASTKVGRANYGYT
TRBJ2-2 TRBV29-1 SVWVYTGELF